A selection of T cell receptor beta chains follows, all from one sample in a study of response to subunit inactivated influenza vaccine. TCRdb fed the RT-PCR reads into MiXCR, producing one record per CDR3 protein. The table records roughly 520,000 distinct CDR3 sequences, about 25% of them present only once. The sequencing used CD4+ T cells sorted from PBMCs, collected approximately 5 days after vaccination. These receptors came from a man aged 45-60 years who received an inactivated influenza vaccine. Each CDR3 is given with its conserved first and last residue. The order of the fields is J gene, V gene, clone size, D gene, CDR3 protein, CDR3 DNA. The D gene is left open where the match is weak. Size tells how often a clone was seen (once, few, many) or the class of an expanded clone, and some rows leave it out.

j_gene: TRBJ2-1; v_gene: TRBV20-1; abundance: once; d_gene: TRBD2; CDR3aa: CSARDGTSGGEQFF; CDR3nt: TGCAGTGCAAGAGACGGGACTAGCGGGGGTGAGCAGTTCTTC
j_gene: TRBJ2-6; v_gene: TRBV7-2; abundance: few; d_gene: NA; CDR3aa: CASSPKGSSGANVLTF; CDR3nt: TGTGCCAGCAGCCCGAAAGGGAGCTCTGGGGCCAACGTCCTGACTTTC
j_gene: TRBJ1-1; v_gene: TRBV6-1; abundance: few; d_gene: TRBD1; CDR3aa: CASRVPGQGALMNTEAFF; CDR3nt: TGTGCCAGCAGAGTACCGGGACAGGGGGCCCTCATGAACACTGAAGCTTTCTTT
j_gene: TRBJ1-5; v_gene: TRBV5-6; abundance: few; d_gene: TRBD1; CDR3aa: CASSWGQSNQPQHF; CDR3nt: TGTGCCAGCAGCTGGGGACAGAGCAATCAGCCCCAGCATTTT
j_gene: TRBJ1-5; v_gene: TRBV4-2; abundance: few; d_gene: NA; CDR3aa: CASSQEYAGGVQPQHF; CDR3nt: TGTGCCAGCAGCCAAGAGTACGCCGGAGGGGTTCAGCCCCAGCATTTT
j_gene: TRBJ2-3; v_gene: TRBV29-1; abundance: NA; d_gene: TRBD2; CDR3aa: CSVAGGYTDTQYF; CDR3nt: TGCAGCGTGGCGGGAGGATACACAGATACGCAGTATTTT
j_gene: TRBJ2-1; v_gene: TRBV6-2/TRBV6-3; abundance: NA; d_gene: TRBD2; CDR3aa: CASNPGGYEQFF; CDR3nt: TGTGCCAGCAACCCCGGGGGGTATGAGCAGTTCTTC
j_gene: TRBJ2-3; v_gene: TRBV7-2; abundance: few; d_gene: NA; CDR3aa: CASSLFPGSTDTQYF; CDR3nt: TGTGCCAGCAGCTTATTCCCTGGATCCACAGATACGCAGTATTTT
j_gene: TRBJ1-2; v_gene: TRBV4-2; abundance: few; d_gene: NA; CDR3aa: CASSQDGAESGESTYGYTF; CDR3nt: TGTGCCAGCAGCCAAGATGGGGCAGAGTCGGGCGAGTCAACCTATGGCTACACCTTC
j_gene: TRBJ2-5; v_gene: TRBV6-2/TRBV6-3; abundance: NA; d_gene: NA; CDR3aa: CASSTGPPGTQYF; CDR3nt: TGTGCCAGCAGTACCGGACCCCCAGGGACCCAGTACTTC
j_gene: TRBJ2-2; v_gene: TRBV12-3/TRBV12-4; abundance: few; d_gene: NA; CDR3aa: CASSLMGRTGELFF; CDR3nt: TGTGCCAGCAGTTTAATGGGGCGCACCGGGGAGCTGTTTTTT
j_gene: TRBJ1-6; v_gene: TRBV27; abundance: few; d_gene: TRBD1; CDR3aa: CASSFHQTGSNSPLHF; CDR3nt: TGTGCCAGCAGTTTCCACCAGACAGGGAGTAATTCACCCCTCCACTTT
j_gene: TRBJ2-5; v_gene: TRBV7-9; abundance: few; d_gene: NA; CDR3aa: CASSHFGRANRIETQYF; CDR3nt: TGTGCCAGCAGCCACTTCGGGCGCGCCAACCGAATCGAGACCCAGTACTTC
j_gene: TRBJ1-3; v_gene: TRBV12-3/TRBV12-4; abundance: few; d_gene: TRBD1; CDR3aa: CASSPQGYTIYF; CDR3nt: TGTGCCAGCAGTCCACAGGGGTACACCATATATTTT
j_gene: TRBJ2-5; v_gene: TRBV7-8; abundance: NA; d_gene: TRBD1; CDR3aa: CASSSTRYRQGETQYF; CDR3nt: TGTGCCAGCAGCTCCACCCGATATCGACAGGGTGAGACCCAGTACTTC
j_gene: TRBJ2-5; v_gene: TRBV4-2; abundance: NA; d_gene: NA; CDR3aa: CASSQDRYQETQYF; CDR3nt: TGTGCCAGCAGCCAAGACAGGTACCAAGAGACCCAGTACTTC
j_gene: TRBJ2-2; v_gene: TRBV20-1; abundance: few; d_gene: NA; CDR3aa: CSARKGGSTGELFF; CDR3nt: TGCAGTGCTAGGAAAGGAGGGTCCACCGGGGAGCTGTTTTTT
j_gene: TRBJ1-2; v_gene: TRBV4-3; abundance: few; d_gene: NA; CDR3aa: CASSQGTLRGRGYTF; CDR3nt: TGCGCCAGCAGCCAAGGGACCCTCCGGGGAAGGGGCTACACCTTC
j_gene: TRBJ1-4; v_gene: TRBV7-8; abundance: few; d_gene: TRBD1; CDR3aa: CASSAPTGMLGKLFF; CDR3nt: TGTGCCAGCAGCGCCCCGACAGGGATGTTGGGAAAACTGTTTTTT
j_gene: TRBJ2-1; v_gene: TRBV7-2; abundance: few; d_gene: TRBD1; CDR3aa: CASSKATGFYNEQFF; CDR3nt: TGTGCCAGCAGCAAGGCGACAGGGTTCTACAATGAGCAGTTCTTC
j_gene: TRBJ2-5; v_gene: TRBV6-1; abundance: few; d_gene: NA; CDR3aa: CASSVGRGNLQETQYF; CDR3nt: TGTGCCAGCAGCGTTGGTCGGGGGAACCTCCAAGAGACCCAGTACTTC
j_gene: TRBJ2-1; v_gene: TRBV3-1; abundance: NA; d_gene: TRBD2; CDR3aa: CASSPRTGLAGYNEQFF; CDR3nt: TGTGCCAGCAGCCCTAGAACTGGACTAGCGGGCTACAATGAGCAGTTCTTC
j_gene: TRBJ1-2; v_gene: TRBV5-1; abundance: few; d_gene: TRBD1; CDR3aa: CASSSSGTGLYTF; CDR3nt: TGCGCCAGCAGCTCCTCGGGGACAGGGTTGTACACCTTC
j_gene: TRBJ2-3; v_gene: TRBV4-2; abundance: NA; d_gene: TRBD2; CDR3aa: CASSQDAGGPGTDTQYF; CDR3nt: TGTGCCAGCAGCCAAGATGCGGGAGGGCCCGGCACAGATACGCAGTATTTT
j_gene: TRBJ2-5; v_gene: TRBV7-2; abundance: few; d_gene: NA; CDR3aa: CASSFPKGGSQYF; CDR3nt: TGTGCCAGCAGCTTTCCGAAGGGGGGGTCCCAGTACTTC
j_gene: TRBJ1-5; v_gene: TRBV10-3; abundance: NA; d_gene: TRBD1; CDR3aa: CATPDRGPLLNQPQHF; CDR3nt: TGTGCCACTCCGGACAGGGGCCCTCTTCTAAATCAGCCCCAGCATTTT
j_gene: TRBJ2-3; v_gene: TRBV4-3; abundance: once; d_gene: NA; CDR3aa: CASSQGNGVNTDTQYF; CDR3nt: TGCGCCAGCAGCCAAGGAAATGGAGTTAACACAGATACGCAGTATTTT
j_gene: TRBJ2-7; v_gene: TRBV29-1; abundance: NA; d_gene: NA; CDR3aa: CSVGDGHYEQYF; CDR3nt: TGCAGCGTTGGGGACGGTCACTACGAGCAGTACTTC
j_gene: TRBJ2-1; v_gene: TRBV28; abundance: few; d_gene: NA; CDR3aa: CASIGRGSYNEQFF; CDR3nt: TGTGCCAGCATCGGGCGAGGCTCCTACAATGAGCAGTTCTTC
j_gene: TRBJ1-1; v_gene: TRBV7-2; abundance: few; d_gene: TRBD1; CDR3aa: CASSLEGQAGTEAFF; CDR3nt: TGTGCCAGCAGCTTAGAGGGACAGGCGGGGACTGAAGCTTTCTTT
j_gene: TRBJ2-1; v_gene: TRBV7-3; abundance: NA; d_gene: NA; CDR3aa: CASSLPGFSNEQFF; CDR3nt: TGTGCCAGCAGCTTACCAGGTTTCAGCAATGAGCAGTTCTTC
j_gene: TRBJ2-2; v_gene: TRBV12-3/TRBV12-4; abundance: many; d_gene: TRBD1; CDR3aa: CASTPDRATGELFF; CDR3nt: TGTGCCAGCACCCCGGACAGGGCCACCGGGGAGCTGTTTTTT
j_gene: TRBJ2-7; v_gene: TRBV4-3; abundance: NA; d_gene: NA; CDR3aa: CASSLSGTDLGELDYEQYF; CDR3nt: TGCGCCAGCAGCCTGTCCGGGACGGACCTGGGCGAGTTGGACTACGAGCAGTACTTC
j_gene: TRBJ2-3; v_gene: TRBV5-5; abundance: NA; d_gene: TRBD2; CDR3aa: CASSAQSGGHRTDTQYF; CDR3nt: TGTGCCAGCTCCGCCCAGAGCGGGGGCCACCGCACAGATACGCAGTATTTT
j_gene: TRBJ2-3; v_gene: TRBV4-1; abundance: NA; d_gene: NA; CDR3aa: CASSHPDFTDTQYF; CDR3nt: TGCGCCAGCAGCCACCCGGACTTCACAGATACGCAGTATTTT
j_gene: TRBJ2-1; v_gene: TRBV20-1; abundance: NA; d_gene: TRBD2; CDR3aa: CSARVVNSGAYNEQFF; CDR3nt: TGCAGTGCTAGAGTCGTCAATAGCGGGGCTTACAATGAGCAGTTCTTC
j_gene: TRBJ2-5; v_gene: TRBV9; abundance: NA; d_gene: TRBD2; CDR3aa: CASSVGTSGAQETQYF; CDR3nt: TGTGCCAGCAGCGTGGGGACTAGCGGGGCCCAAGAGACCCAGTACTTC
j_gene: TRBJ2-3; v_gene: TRBV5-1; abundance: few; d_gene: NA; CDR3aa: CASSSQRSTDTQYF; CDR3nt: TGCGCCAGCAGCTCCCAGCGGAGCACAGATACGCAGTATTTT
j_gene: TRBJ2-1; v_gene: TRBV9; abundance: few; d_gene: NA; CDR3aa: CASSVRGLKSYNEQFF; CDR3nt: TGTGCCAGCAGCGTACGAGGGCTTAAATCCTACAATGAGCAGTTCTTC
j_gene: TRBJ2-3; v_gene: TRBV20-1; abundance: few; d_gene: TRBD2; CDR3aa: CSANLAGGRDTQYF; CDR3nt: TGCAGTGCCAACTTAGCGGGGGGTCGAGATACGCAGTATTTT
j_gene: TRBJ2-5; v_gene: TRBV7-2; abundance: NA; d_gene: NA; CDR3aa: CASSLARSETQYF; CDR3nt: TGTGCCAGCAGCTTAGCTCGTTCCGAGACCCAGTACTTC
j_gene: TRBJ2-2; v_gene: TRBV7-9; abundance: few; d_gene: TRBD1; CDR3aa: CASSPRGQGHGELFF; CDR3nt: TGTGCCAGCAGCCCAAGGGGACAGGGGCACGGGGAGCTGTTTTTT
j_gene: TRBJ2-3; v_gene: TRBV7-2; abundance: few; d_gene: NA; CDR3aa: CASSPPSHTQYF; CDR3nt: TGTGCCAGCAGCCCCCCTAGTCACACGCAGTATTTT
j_gene: TRBJ1-2; v_gene: TRBV2; abundance: NA; d_gene: TRBD1; CDR3aa: CASSFRDREGGYTF; CDR3nt: TGTGCCAGCAGTTTCCGGGACAGGGAGGGTGGCTACACCTTC
j_gene: TRBJ2-5; v_gene: TRBV5-1; abundance: NA; d_gene: NA; CDR3aa: CASSLGIVPAQETQYF; CDR3nt: TGCGCCAGCAGCTTGGGTATAGTCCCGGCCCAAGAGACCCAGTACTTC
j_gene: TRBJ1-4; v_gene: TRBV12-3/TRBV12-4; abundance: few; d_gene: TRBD1; CDR3aa: CASSSAAGGWNEKLFF; CDR3nt: TGTGCCAGCAGTTCGGCCGCAGGGGGCTGGAATGAAAAACTGTTTTTT
j_gene: TRBJ2-2; v_gene: TRBV6-5; abundance: once; d_gene: TRBD2; CDR3aa: CASSYRPGLATGELFF; CDR3nt: TGTGCCAGCAGTTACCGCCCGGGACTAGCGACCGGGGAGCTGTTTTTT
j_gene: TRBJ2-1; v_gene: TRBV7-9; abundance: few; d_gene: NA; CDR3aa: CASSLGGGRIYNEQFF; CDR3nt: TGTGCCAGCAGCTTAGGCGGTGGGAGGATTTACAATGAGCAGTTCTTC